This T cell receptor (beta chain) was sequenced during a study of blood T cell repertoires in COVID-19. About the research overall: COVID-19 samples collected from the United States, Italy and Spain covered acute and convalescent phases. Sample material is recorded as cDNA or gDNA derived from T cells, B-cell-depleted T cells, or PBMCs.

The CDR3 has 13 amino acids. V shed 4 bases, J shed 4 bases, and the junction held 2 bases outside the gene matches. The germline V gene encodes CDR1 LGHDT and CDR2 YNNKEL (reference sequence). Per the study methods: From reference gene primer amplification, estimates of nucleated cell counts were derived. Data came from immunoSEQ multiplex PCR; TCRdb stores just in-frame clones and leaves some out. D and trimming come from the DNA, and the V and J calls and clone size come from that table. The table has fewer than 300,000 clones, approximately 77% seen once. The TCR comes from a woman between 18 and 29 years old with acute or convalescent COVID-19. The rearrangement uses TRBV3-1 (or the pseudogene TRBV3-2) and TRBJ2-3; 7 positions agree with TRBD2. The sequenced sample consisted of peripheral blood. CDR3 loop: CASSPGGSDTQYF. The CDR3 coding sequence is TGTGCCAGCAGCCCGGGGGGATCAGATACGCAGTATTTT.